The next 22 T cell receptor beta chains were all read from a single sample in a study of CD8+CD57+ T cells in acquired aplastic anemia. An expansion of CD8+CD57+ cells by flow cytometry had been shown in patients chosen for sequencing. Investigators profiled TCR beta VDJ and CDR3 from genomic DNA template. From the reads, TCRdb called clonotypes with MiXCR, one entry per CDR3 protein. Of 95,000 to 150,000 distinct CDR3 sequences in the sample, approximately 41% were seen once. Sequenced input: sorted CD4+, CD8+, or CD8+CD57+ T cells (not recorded which) from PBMCs. These receptors were collected from a human donor with aplastic anemia.

The chain recombines TRBV7-3 with TRBJ2-3, with D possibly being TRBD1 (6 bases). This CDR3 region has 17 residues. Germline loops: CDR1 SGHTA, CDR2 FQGTGA. Trimming stripped 5 bases from V and 0 bases from J, with 18 bases between. This chain's CDR3 is CASSRRTGYSSTDTQYF. The CDR3, as DNA: TGTGCCAGCAGCAGAAGAACAGGGTATAGTAGCACAGATACGCAGTATTTT.

This clonotype was seen many times. J is TRBJ1-1 and V is TRBV3-1; TRBD1 aligns across 9 bases. The germline V gene has CDR1 LGHDT and CDR2 YNNKEL (reference sequence). J was trimmed by 11 bases and V by 4 bases; bases with no gene match: 5. The CDR3 spans 12 residues. The CDR3 is CASSPRTGDAFF. In nucleotides, the CDR3 is TGTGCCAGCAGCCCACGGACAGGGGACGCTTTCTTT.

This clonotype was counted many times. V gene TRBV20-1 combines with J gene TRBJ1-1, with D perhaps matching TRBD1 (5 bases). V was cut by 6 bases and J by 1 base, with 18 bases left in between. Germline V gives CDR1 DFQATT, CDR2 SNEGSKA (reference sequence). The CDR3 spans 15 residues. The chain's CDR3 is CSALHGGTANTEAFF. In DNA form, the CDR3 reads TGCAGTGCCTTACACGGAGGGACCGCGAACACTGAAGCTTTCTTT.

V usage is TRBV19 and J usage is TRBJ2-3, with D unresolved. CDR1 and CDR2 (germline): LNHDA, SQIVND (reference sequence). The length of the CDR3 is 14 residues. Deletions cut 1 base from V and 6 bases from J, with 11 bases between. The DNA of the CDR3 is TGTGCCAGTAGTATAGTGGCAGGCATGGATACGCAGTATTTT. Translated, it gives CASSIVAGMDTQYF.

This clonotype was observed at least ten times. This sequence joins TRBV13 and TRBJ2-6; D perhaps matches TRBD1 (5 bases). CDR1 is PRHDT and CDR2 is FYEKMQ in the germline V gene (reference sequence). Trimming took 5 bases from V and 2 from J, leaving 7 bases between them. The CDR3 is 14 residues long. The DNA of the CDR3 is TGTGCCAGCAGCCCCAGGGCTGGGGCCAACGTCCTGACTTTC. It specifies CASSPRAGANVLTF.

This clonotype was recorded many times. The rearrangement joins TRBV11-2 to TRBJ2-3; 7 bases agree with TRBD1. Germline values: CDR1 SGHAT, CDR2 FQNNGV. Losses at the gene ends were 5 bases for V and 1 base for J; bases not matched to a gene: 6. The CDR3 is made up of 15 amino acids. The CDR3 loop is CASSLRGFGTDTQYF. For the CDR3, the DNA is TGTGCCAGCAGCCTCAGGGGGTTCGGCACAGATACGCAGTATTTT.

The chain recombines TRBV20-1 with TRBJ1-2; tentative D call: TRBD1 (5 bases). CDR3 size: 11 residues. Trimming cost V 6 bases and J 9 bases, with 14 bases left between them. Looked up from germline, CDR1 is DFQATT and CDR2 is SNEGSKA (reference sequence). CDR3 in DNA: TGCAGTGCCGGTCGGGACCGACGCTACACCTTC. Its protein product is CSAGRDRRYTF.

The V and J genes are TRBV5-6 and TRBJ1-5, with D hard to call. The germline V gene has CDR1 SGHDT and CDR2 YYEEEE. Trimming cost V 0 bases and J 7 bases, with 11 bases left between them. The CDR3 runs 14 residues. CDR3 sequence reads: CASSLEGAGQPQHF. CDR3 coding DNA: TGTGCCAGCAGCTTGGAGGGCGCGGGGCAGCCCCAGCATTTT.

This clonotype occurred a few times. A read error is possible here, since a much larger clone lies one base away. The chain joins TRBV7-6 to TRBJ2-1; no clear D gene. The germline CDR1 and CDR2 sequences are SGHVS and FNYEAQ. Trimming took 1 base from V and 5 from J, leaving 12 bases between them. The CDR3 loop spans 15 amino acids. CDR3 loop: CASSLGSYPHNEQFF. CDR3 DNA: TGTGCCAGCAGCTTAGGCAGCTACCCCCACAATGAGCAGTTCTTC.

To note about this clonotype: A much larger clone lies one base from this, so it may be a read error. The V call is TRBV6-1, the J call TRBJ2-7; D possibly corresponds to TRBD1 (6 bases). The CDR3 sequence is 14 residues long. Germline V lookup: CDR1 MNHNS, CDR2 SASEGT. In nucleotides, the CDR3 is TGTGCCAGCGGCGAACCCACAGGGTACTACGGGCAGTACTTC. Translation: CASGEPTGYYGQYF.

The V and J genes are TRBV6-6 and TRBJ1-2; no firm D call. V gave up 2 bases and J gave up 1 base, with 8 bases separating them. CDR3 length: 14 amino acids. CDR1 is MNHNY, CDR2 SVGAGI, per germline (reference sequence). The CDR3 nucleotides read TGTGCCAGCAGTTACGTACAAGGTAACTATGGCTACACCTTC. Its protein is CASSYVQGNYGYTF.

This clonotype occurred many times. The chain joins TRBV5-1 to TRBJ1-2; no firm D call. There are 13 residues in the CDR3. Trimming left V 2 bases short and J 2 bases short, with 7 bases between. The germline V gene has CDR1 SGHRS and CDR2 YFSETQ. CDR3 sequence reads: CASSFGINYGYTF. The CDR3 DNA sequence: TGCGCCAGCAGCTTTGGGATCAACTATGGCTACACCTTC. Using reference TRBV5-1 and TRBJ1-2 for the parts outside the CDR3, the full variable domain is KAGVTQTPRYLIKTRGQQVTLSCSPISGHRSVSWYQQTPGQGLQFLFEYFSETQRNKGNFPGRFSGRQFSNSRSEMNVSTLELGDSALYLCASSFGINYGYTFGSGTRLTVV.

Many counts were recorded for this clonotype. The chain employs TRBV20-1 and TRBJ1-1; 7 bases match TRBD1. The CDR3 runs to 14 residues. The germline V gene has CDR1 DFQATT and CDR2 SNEGSKA (reference sequence). The trim removed 2 bases at V and 6 bases at J, leaving 9 bases unmatched. As DNA, the CDR3 is TGCAGTGCTAGATCCGACAGGGTGGCGGCTGAAGCTTTCTTT. Amino acid sequence: CSARSDRVAAEAFF.

The chain recombines TRBV7-9 with TRBJ2-7, with TRBD2 matching 11 bases. The CDR3 loop spans 15 amino acids. Trimming at V came to 5 bases and at J to 3 bases, leaving 6 bases not matched to a gene. Germline lookup yields CDR1 SEHNR and CDR2 FQNEAQ (reference sequence). CDR3 amino acids: CASSGPGTSGYEQYV. Here the CDR3 DNA reads TGTGCCAGCAGCGGTCCCGGGACTAGCGGCTACGAGCAGTACGTC.

This rearrangement joins TRBV30 to TRBJ1-3; no reliable D call. Trimming left V 2 bases short and J 0 bases short, with 8 bases between. CDR1 is GTSNPN and CDR2 is SVGIG in the germline V gene (reference sequence). The CDR3 is 14 amino acids. CDR3 DNA: TGTGCCTGGAGTAGGCAGCCCTCTGGAAACACCATATATTTT. Translating gives CAWSRQPSGNTIYF.

Of note for this clonotype: This may arise from a read error, as a much more abundant clone is one base away. The V and J genes are TRBV20-1 and TRBJ1-2, with D unclear. Germline CDR1 reads DFQATT; CDR2 reads SNEGSKA (reference sequence). This CDR3 spans 15 amino acids. V shed 1 base and J shed 2 bases, with 14 bases lying between them. The CDR3 DNA follows: TGCAGTGCTAGAGGCGGGAGGGTCGAAAACTATGGCTACACCTTC. Amino acid sequence: CSARGGRVENYGYTF.

Notes on this clonotype: This may be a read error: a much more frequent sequence differs by one nucleotide. The chain uses TRBV30 and TRBJ1-6, with D perhaps TRBD1 (5 bases). The V gene lost 1 base and the J gene lost 9 bases, with 16 bases spanning the gap. CDR1 GTSNPN and CDR2 SVGIG come from the germline V gene (reference sequence). This CDR3 has 15 amino acids. The CDR3 region has the DNA TGTGCCTGGAGTGGCCTTGCGGGGGTGGGTTCACCCCTCCACTTT. Amino acids: CAWSGLAGVGSPLHF.

This clonotype rates as medium-sized. J is TRBJ1-6 and V is TRBV10-2; possibly TRBD1 for D (6 bases). The CDR3 has 13 residues. V lost 6 bases, J lost 7 bases, and 10 bases lay in between. Germline lookup yields CDR1 WSHSY and CDR2 SAAADI. CDR3 protein: CASRLDSNSPLHF. Here the CDR3 DNA reads TGCGCCAGCAGGCTGGACAGCAATTCACCCCTCCACTTT.

This clonotype was detected only a few times. At one end, the junction sequence differs from germline, possibly due to a read error. The chain carries TRBV5-1 and TRBJ1-5, with 7 nucleotides matching TRBD1. The CDR3 consists of 15 residues. The germline gives CDR1 SGHRS, CDR2 YFSETQ. The CDR3 spells CARSLTGDSNQPQHF. The CDR3 DNA follows: TGCGCCCGCAGCCTCACAGGGGACTCCAATCAGCCCCAGCATTTT.

V usage is TRBV29-1 and J usage is TRBJ1-1; D is unresolved. CDR1 SQVTM and CDR2 ANQGSEA come from the germline V gene. The ends were cut back, 6 bases at V and 6 bases at J, with 8 bases in the middle. This CDR3 has 10 amino acids. The CDR3 region has the DNA TGCAGCGTCTCGGGTCCTGAAGCTTTCTTT. Translating it yields CSVSGPEAFF.

This clonotype was counted ten times or more. The chain recombines TRBV15 with TRBJ2-3, with D possibly being TRBD2 (5 bases). Germline V CDR1 and CDR2: LNHNV, YYDKDF (reference sequence). V was trimmed by 6 bases and J by 0 bases, leaving 10 bases between them. The length of the CDR3 is 14 residues. The CDR3 is CATRPAVSTDTQYF. The CDR3 nucleotides read TGTGCCACCAGGCCAGCGGTAAGCACAGATACGCAGTATTTT. The complete variable domain, with remaining parts taken from reference TRBV15 and TRBJ2-3, reads DAMVIQNPRYQVTQFGKPVTLSCSQTLNHNVMYWYQQKSSQAPKLLFHYYDKDFNNEADTPDNFQSRRPNTSFCFLDIRSPGLGDTAMYLCATRPAVSTDTQYFGPGTRLTVL.

This clonotype was counted many times. The chain employs TRBV5-6 and TRBJ1-1; 8 bases are a match to TRBD1. The CDR3 loop spans 14 amino acids. CDR1 is SGHDT and CDR2 is YYEEEE in the germline V gene. The trim removed 2 bases at V and 1 base at J, leaving 1 base unmatched. The CDR3: CASSFGTGNTEAFF. In nucleotides, the CDR3 is TGTGCCAGCAGCTTTGGGACAGGGAACACTGAAGCTTTCTTT. Looking up the rest from reference TRBV5-6 and TRBJ1-1 gives the full variable domain: DAGVTQSPTHLIKTRGQQVTLRCSPKSGHDTVSWYQQALGQGPQFIFQYYEEEERQRGNFPDRFSGHQFPNYSSELNVNALLLGDSALYLCASSFGTGNTEAFFGQGTRLTVV.